This T cell receptor beta chain was obtained from a study of blood T cell repertoires in COVID-19. Study-level information: Sources were T cells, B-cell-depleted T cells, or PBMCs; the material itself was cDNA or gDNA.

This CDR3 has 12 amino acids. V was trimmed by 9 bases and J by 6 bases, leaving 14 bases between them. Germline CDR1 reads ENHRY; CDR2 reads SYGVKD. Original analysis: Researchers report that nucleated cell counts were estimated from reference gene primer amplification. Clones were sequenced by immunoSEQ multiplex PCR, and TCRdb holds only the in-frame ones, with some missing. V and J calls plus clone size are reproduced from that table; the DNA served to infer D and trimming. This sample has 400,000 to 550,000 clones, with about 89% found just once. This receptor was identified in a woman in her twenties or thirties with acute or convalescent COVID-19. The rearrangement joins TRBV10-3 to TRBJ1-1, with D possibly being TRBD1 (6 bases). Sequencing used peripheral blood. The CDR3 here is CAISTGKAEAFF. CDR3 in DNA: TGTGCCATTTCAACAGGGAAGGCTGAAGCTTTCTTT.